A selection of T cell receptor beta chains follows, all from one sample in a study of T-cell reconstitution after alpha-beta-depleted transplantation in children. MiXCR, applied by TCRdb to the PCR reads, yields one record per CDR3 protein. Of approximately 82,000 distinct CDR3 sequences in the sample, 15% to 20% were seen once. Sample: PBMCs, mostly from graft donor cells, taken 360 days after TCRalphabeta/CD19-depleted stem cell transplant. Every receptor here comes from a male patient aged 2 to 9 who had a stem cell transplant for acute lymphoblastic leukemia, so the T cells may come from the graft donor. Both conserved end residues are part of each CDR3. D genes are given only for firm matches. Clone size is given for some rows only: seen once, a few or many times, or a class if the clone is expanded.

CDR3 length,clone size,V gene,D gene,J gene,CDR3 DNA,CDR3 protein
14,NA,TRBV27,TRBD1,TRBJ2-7,TGTGCCAGCAGTACCTGGACAGGGGCTTACGAGCAGTACTTC,CASSTWTGAYEQYF
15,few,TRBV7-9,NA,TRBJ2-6,TGTGCCAGCAGCTTAAGACTGGCTGGGGCCAACGTCCTGACTTTC,CASSLRLAGANVLTF
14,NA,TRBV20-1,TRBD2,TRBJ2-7,TGCAGTGCTAGGGGGCTAGCGGGGTCCTACGAGCAGTACTTC,CSARGLAGSYEQYF
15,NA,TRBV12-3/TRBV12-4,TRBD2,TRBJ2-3,TGTGCCAGCACGGTTGTTAGCGGGGTCACAGATACGCAGTATTTT,CASTVVSGVTDTQYF
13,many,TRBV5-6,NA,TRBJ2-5,TGTGCCAGCAGCTTGGTTGGTAGAGAGACCCAGTACTTC,CASSLVGRETQYF
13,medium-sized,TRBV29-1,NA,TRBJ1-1,TGCAGCGTCCCTGGGACCGTACACACTGAAGCTTTCTTT,CSVPGTVHTEAFF
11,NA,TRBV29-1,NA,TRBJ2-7,TGCAGCGTTGAGGGGGCTGGGGAGCAGTACTTC,CSVEGAGEQYF
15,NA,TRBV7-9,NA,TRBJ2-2,TGTGCCAGCAGCCACCGGACCTCTAACACCGGGGAGCTGTTTTTT,CASSHRTSNTGELFF
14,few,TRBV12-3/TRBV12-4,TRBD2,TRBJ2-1,TGTGCCAGCAGGCCGACTAGCGGACACAATGAGCAGTTCTTC,CASRPTSGHNEQFF
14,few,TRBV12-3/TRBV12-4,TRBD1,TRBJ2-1,TGTGCCAGCAGTTCCCGTTGGACAGGGTTTGAGCAGTTCTTC,CASSSRWTGFEQFF
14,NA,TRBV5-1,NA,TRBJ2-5,TGCGCCAGCAGCTTGCGGCCTCTTAAAGAGAACCAGTACTTC,CASSLRPLKENQYF
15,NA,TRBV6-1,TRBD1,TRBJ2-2,TGTGCCAGCAGTCCGACAGGGGCCGTCACCGGGGAGCTGTTTTTT,CASSPTGAVTGELFF
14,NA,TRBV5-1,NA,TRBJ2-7,TGCGCCAGCAGCGAGCAGGCCGCACCCTACGAGCAGTACTTC,CASSEQAAPYEQYF
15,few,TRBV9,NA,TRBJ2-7,TGTGCCAGCAGCATTAGTGGCGATCTCATCTACGAGCAGTACTTC,CASSISGDLIYEQYF
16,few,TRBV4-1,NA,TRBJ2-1,TGCGCCAGCAGCCAAGCCCGGGCTCCCACCTACAATGAGCAGTTCTTC,CASSQARAPTYNEQFF
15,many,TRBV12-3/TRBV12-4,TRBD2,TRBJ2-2,TGTGCCAGCAGGAGGACTAGCGGGAGCCCCGGGGAGCTGTTTTTT,CASRRTSGSPGELFF
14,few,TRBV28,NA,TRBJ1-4,TGTGCCAGCAGTTTCAAGGGCGTCGGTGAAAAACTGTTTTTT,CASSFKGVGEKLFF
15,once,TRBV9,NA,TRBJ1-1,TGTGCCAGCAGCGTAGTCGAGGGCAGGGACACTGAAGCTTTCTTT,CASSVVEGRDTEAFF
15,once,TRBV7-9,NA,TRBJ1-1,TGTGCCAGCAGCTTATTAAAGGGACAGAACACTGAAGCTTTCTTT,CASSLLKGQNTEAFF
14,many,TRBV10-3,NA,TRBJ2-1,TGTGCCATCAGTGAGGCAACTATCGGCTCTGAGCAGTTCTTC,CAISEATIGSEQFF
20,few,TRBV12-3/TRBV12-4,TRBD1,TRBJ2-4,TGTGCCAGCAGCAGAGGACAGGGGTCTCTGGCCCGTCCAGCCAAAAACATTCAGTACTTC,CASSRGQGSLARPAKNIQYF
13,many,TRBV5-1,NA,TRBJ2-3,TGCGCCAGCAGCTACCAGGGACACAGGCGCCAGTATTTT,CASSYQGHRRQYF